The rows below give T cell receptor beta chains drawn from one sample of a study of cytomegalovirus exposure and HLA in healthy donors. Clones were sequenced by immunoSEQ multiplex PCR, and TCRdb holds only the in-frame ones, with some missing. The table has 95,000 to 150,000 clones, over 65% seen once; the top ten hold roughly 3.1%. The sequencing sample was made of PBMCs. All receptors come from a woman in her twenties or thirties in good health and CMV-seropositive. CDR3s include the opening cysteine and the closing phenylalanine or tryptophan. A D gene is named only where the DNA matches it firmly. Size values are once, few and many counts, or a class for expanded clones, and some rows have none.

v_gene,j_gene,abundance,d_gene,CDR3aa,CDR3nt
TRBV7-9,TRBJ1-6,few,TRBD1,CASSIGQGAGSPLHF,TGTGCCAGCAGCATCGGACAGGGGGCCGGTTCACCCCTCCACTTT
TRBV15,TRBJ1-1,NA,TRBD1,CATSPRDRGNTEAFF,TGTGCCACCAGCCCCCGGGACAGGGGGAACACTGAAGCTTTCTTT
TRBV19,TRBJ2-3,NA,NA,CASSPQGDTQYF,TGTGCCAGTAGCCCCCAGGGGGATACGCAGTATTTT
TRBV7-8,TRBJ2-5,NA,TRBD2,CATRGGGLWETQYF,TGTGCCACCCGCGGGGGGGGGCTGTGGGAGACCCAGTACTTC
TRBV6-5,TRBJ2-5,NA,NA,CASEDGTGRETQYF,TGTGCCAGCGAAGACGGAACAGGGCGGGAGACCCAGTACTTC
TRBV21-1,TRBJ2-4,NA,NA,CASMGGLEAKNIQYF,TGTGCCAGCATGGGGGGACTAGAAGCCAAAAACATTCAGTACTTC
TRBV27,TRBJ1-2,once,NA,CASSLRQSAYGYTF,TGTGCCAGCAGTTTAAGACAGTCAGCCTATGGCTACACCTTC
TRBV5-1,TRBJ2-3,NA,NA,CASSLRADTQYF,TGCGCCAGCAGCTTGAGAGCAGATACGCAGTATTTT
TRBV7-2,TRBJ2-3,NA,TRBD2,CASSAGLAASVTQYF,TGTGCCAGCAGCGCCGGACTAGCCGCATCCGTTACGCAGTATTTT
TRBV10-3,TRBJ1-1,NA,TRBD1,CAISGTGYAEAFF,TGTGCCATCAGTGGGACAGGGTACGCTGAAGCTTTCTTT
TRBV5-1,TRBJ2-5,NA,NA,CASSLAGLRETQYF,TGCGCCAGCAGCTTGGCTGGACTTCGAGAGACCCAGTACTTC
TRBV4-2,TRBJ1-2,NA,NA,CASSQEDGYTGLYGYTF,TGTGCCAGCAGCCAAGAGGATGGATATACAGGTCTCTATGGCTACACCTTC
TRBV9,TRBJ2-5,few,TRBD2,CASSVGGGARETQYF,TGTGCCAGCAGCGTAGGCGGGGGGGCCCGGGAGACCCAGTACTTC
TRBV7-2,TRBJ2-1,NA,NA,CASSSGWGNEQFF,TGTGCCAGCAGCTCGGGGTGGGGCAATGAGCAGTTCTTC
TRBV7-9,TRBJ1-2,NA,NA,CASSHEERNGYTF,TGTGCCAGCAGCCATGAGGAAAGAAATGGCTACACCTTC